This TCR beta chain was captured by sequencing in a study of T-cell memory formation after mild COVID-19. The study's findings and limits: Clones from the second wave (peaking day 37) had unconfirmed SARS-CoV-2 specificity. For contracting clones, CD4+ ones sat mainly in CM and EM, CD8+ in EMRA.

About this clonotype itself: Its antigen is not identified.

CDR3 length equals 15 residues. Per germline, CDR1 LNHDA and CDR2 SQIVND (reference sequence). V dropped 1 base and J dropped 3; count of bases not matched to a gene: 3. TCRdb passed the 5' RACE reads through MiXCR, listing each CDR3 protein once. This table holds 450,000 to 700,000 distinct CDR3 sequences, 15% to 20% found once. Sequencing input: PBMCs or a T cell subset sorted from them (not recorded which). This receptor was taken from an adult woman who had mild COVID-19 (a few samples of this study predate the infection). Cell type and time point are not known. The V call is TRBV19, the J call TRBJ2-1, with 7 bases aligning to TRBD1. The CDR3 protein is CASSIGQGGYNEQFF. Here the CDR3 DNA reads TGTGCCAGTAGTATAGGACAGGGTGGCTACAATGAGCAGTTCTTC.